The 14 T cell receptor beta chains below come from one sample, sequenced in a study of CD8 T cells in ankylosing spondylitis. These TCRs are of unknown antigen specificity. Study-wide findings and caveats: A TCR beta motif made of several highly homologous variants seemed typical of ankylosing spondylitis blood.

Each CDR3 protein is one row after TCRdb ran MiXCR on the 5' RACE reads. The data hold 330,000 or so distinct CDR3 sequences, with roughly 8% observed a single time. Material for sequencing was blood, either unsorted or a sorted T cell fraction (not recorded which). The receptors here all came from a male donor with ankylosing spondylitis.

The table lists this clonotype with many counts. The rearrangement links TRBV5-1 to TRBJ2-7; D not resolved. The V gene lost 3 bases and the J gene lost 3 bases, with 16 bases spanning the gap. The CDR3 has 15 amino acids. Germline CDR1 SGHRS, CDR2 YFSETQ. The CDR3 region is CASSWSTLGHYEQYF. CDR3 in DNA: TGCGCCAGCAGCTGGAGCACTTTAGGGCACTACGAGCAGTACTTC.

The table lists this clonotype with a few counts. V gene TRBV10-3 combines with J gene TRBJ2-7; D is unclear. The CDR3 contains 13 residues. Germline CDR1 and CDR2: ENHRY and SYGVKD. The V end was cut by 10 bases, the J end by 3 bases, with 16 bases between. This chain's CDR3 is CATNQDLNYEQYF. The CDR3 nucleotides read TGTGCCACCAACCAAGACCTAAACTACGAGCAGTACTTC.

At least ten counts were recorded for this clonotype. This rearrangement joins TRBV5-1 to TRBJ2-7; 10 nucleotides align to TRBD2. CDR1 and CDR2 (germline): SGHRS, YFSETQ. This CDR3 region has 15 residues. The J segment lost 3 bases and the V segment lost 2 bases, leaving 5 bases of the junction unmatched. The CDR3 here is CASSFTLAGFYEQYF. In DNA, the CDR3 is TGCGCCAGCAGCTTTACACTAGCGGGATTCTACGAGCAGTACTTC. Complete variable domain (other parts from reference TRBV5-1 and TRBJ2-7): KAGVTQTPRYLIKTRGQQVTLSCSPISGHRSVSWYQQTPGQGLQFLFEYFSETQRNKGNFPGRFSGRQFSNSRSEMNVSTLELGDSALYLCASSFTLAGFYEQYFGPGTRLTVT.

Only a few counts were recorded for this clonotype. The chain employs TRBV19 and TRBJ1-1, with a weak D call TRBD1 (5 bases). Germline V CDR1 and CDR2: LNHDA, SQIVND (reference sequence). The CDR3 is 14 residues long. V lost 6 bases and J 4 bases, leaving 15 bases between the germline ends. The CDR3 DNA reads TGTGCCAGTAGCGACCGGTGGGGACGCACTGAAGCTTTCTTT. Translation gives CASSDRWGRTEAFF.

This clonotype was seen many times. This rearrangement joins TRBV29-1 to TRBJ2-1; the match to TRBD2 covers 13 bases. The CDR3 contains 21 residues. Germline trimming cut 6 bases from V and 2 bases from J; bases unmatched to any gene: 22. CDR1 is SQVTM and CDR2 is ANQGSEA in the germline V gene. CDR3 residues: CSVRTGDSGLAGVGPYNEQFF. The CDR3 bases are TGCAGCGTGAGGACAGGGGACTCCGGACTAGCGGGAGTCGGTCCCTACAATGAGCAGTTCTTC.

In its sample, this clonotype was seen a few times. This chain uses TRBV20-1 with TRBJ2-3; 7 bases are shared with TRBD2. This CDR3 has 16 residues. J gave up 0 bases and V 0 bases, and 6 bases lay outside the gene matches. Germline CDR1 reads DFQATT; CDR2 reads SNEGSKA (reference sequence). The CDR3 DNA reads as TGCAGTGCTAGAGAGGGGAGCGGGATTAGCACAGATACGCAGTATTTT. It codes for CSAREGSGISTDTQYF.

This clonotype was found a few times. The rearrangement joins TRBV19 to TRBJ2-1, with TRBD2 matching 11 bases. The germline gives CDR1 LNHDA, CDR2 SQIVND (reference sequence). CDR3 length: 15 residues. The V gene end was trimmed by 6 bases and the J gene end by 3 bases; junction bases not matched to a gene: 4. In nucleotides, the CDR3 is TGTGCCAGTAGGGGACTAGCGGCGGTCTACAATGAGCAGTTCTTC. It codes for CASRGLAAVYNEQFF.

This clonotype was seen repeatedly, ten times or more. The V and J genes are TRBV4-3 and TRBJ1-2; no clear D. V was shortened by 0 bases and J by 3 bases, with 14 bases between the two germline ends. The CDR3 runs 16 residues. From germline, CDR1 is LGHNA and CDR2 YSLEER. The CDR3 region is CASSQDWSGLHYGYTF. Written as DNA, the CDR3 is TGCGCCAGCAGCCAAGATTGGTCAGGACTCCACTATGGCTACACCTTC.

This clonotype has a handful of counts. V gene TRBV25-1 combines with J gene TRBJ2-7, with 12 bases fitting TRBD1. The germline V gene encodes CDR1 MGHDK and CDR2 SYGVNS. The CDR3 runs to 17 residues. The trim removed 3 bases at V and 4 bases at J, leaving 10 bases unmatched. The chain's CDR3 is CASSDPSGTGGGYEQYF. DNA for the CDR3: TGTGCCAGCAGTGACCCCTCCGGGACAGGGGGCGGGTACGAGCAGTACTTC.

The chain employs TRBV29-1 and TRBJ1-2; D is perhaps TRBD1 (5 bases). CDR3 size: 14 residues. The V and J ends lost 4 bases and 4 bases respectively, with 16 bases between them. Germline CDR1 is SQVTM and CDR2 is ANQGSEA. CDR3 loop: CSVVSRETSYGYTF. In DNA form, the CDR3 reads TGCAGCGTTGTTTCCAGGGAGACCTCCTATGGCTACACCTTC.

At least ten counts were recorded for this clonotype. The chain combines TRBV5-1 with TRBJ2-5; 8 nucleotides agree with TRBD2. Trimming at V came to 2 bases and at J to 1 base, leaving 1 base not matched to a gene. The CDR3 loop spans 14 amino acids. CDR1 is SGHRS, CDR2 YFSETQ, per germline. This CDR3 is CASSLLAVQETQYF. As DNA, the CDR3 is TGCGCCAGCAGCTTACTAGCGGTCCAAGAGACCCAGTACTTC.

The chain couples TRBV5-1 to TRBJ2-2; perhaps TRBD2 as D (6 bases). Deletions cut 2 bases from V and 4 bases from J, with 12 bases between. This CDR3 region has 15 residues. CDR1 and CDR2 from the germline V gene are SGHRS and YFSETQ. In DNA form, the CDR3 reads TGCGCCAGCAGCTTCCGGGACTCCTTCACCGGGGAGCTGTTTTTT. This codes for CASSFRDSFTGELFF.

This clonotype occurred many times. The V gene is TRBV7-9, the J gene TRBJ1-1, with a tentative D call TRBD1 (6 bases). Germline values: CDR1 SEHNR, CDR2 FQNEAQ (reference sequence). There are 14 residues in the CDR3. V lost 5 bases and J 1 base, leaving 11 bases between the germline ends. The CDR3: CASSDPGQNTEAFF. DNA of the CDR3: TGTGCCAGCAGCGACCCGGGACAGAACACTGAAGCTTTCTTT.

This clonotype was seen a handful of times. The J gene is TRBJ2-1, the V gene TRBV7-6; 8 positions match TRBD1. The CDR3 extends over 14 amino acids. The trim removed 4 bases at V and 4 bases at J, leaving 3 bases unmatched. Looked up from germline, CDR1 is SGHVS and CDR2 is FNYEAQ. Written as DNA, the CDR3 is TGTGCCAGCAGCTGGGGACAGGAGTACAATGAGCAGTTCTTC. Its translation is CASSWGQEYNEQFF.